Each of the 3 T cell receptor beta chains below was sequenced from the same sample in a study of blood T cell repertoires in COVID-19. Produced via immunoSEQ multiplex PCR; TCRdb's table is partial and in-frame only. The sample includes 150,000 or so clones, about four fifths of them seen just once. Sequencing input: peripheral blood. These receptors were collected from a man between 40 and 49 years old who had recovered from COVID-19.

V gene TRBV6-5 combines with J gene TRBJ1-1; no definite D call. Germline values: CDR1 MNHEY, CDR2 SVGAGI. The CDR3 sequence is 12 residues long. V was cut by 7 bases and J by 5 bases, with 11 bases left in between. The CDR3 bases are TGTGCCAGCATTAGAACGTGGACTGAAGCTTTCTTT. Its translation is CASIRTWTEAFF.

The CDR3 loop reads CASSRQQGDEQFF. CDR3 bases: TGTGCCAGCAGTCGTCAACAGGGTGACGAGCAGTTCTTC. This chain uses TRBV6-6 with TRBJ2-1, with D tentatively TRBD1 (6 bases). This CDR3 is 13 amino acids long. Trimming shortened V by 5 bases and J by 10 bases, and 15 bases separated the two germline ends. Germline V lookup: CDR1 MNHNY, CDR2 SVGAGI (reference sequence).

DNA for the CDR3: TGTGCCAGCTTAAGCGGGGGGGCCACAGATACGCAGTATTTT. Protein sequence: CASLSGGATDTQYF. The chain recombines TRBV7-2 with TRBJ2-3; 10 bases map to TRBD2. CDR3 length equals 14 residues. Germline CDR1 reads SGHTA; CDR2 reads FQGNSA. J was trimmed by 2 bases and V by 8 bases; bases with no gene match: 4.